This T cell receptor beta chain was profiled in a study of blood T cell repertoires in COVID-19 (dated by TCRdb to between 2020 and 2021). With regard to the full study: Samples from collaborators originated in the United States, Italy and Spain and spanned both the acute and convalescent phases of COVID-19. The material from the prospective study consisted of cDNA or gDNA derived from T cells, B-cell-depleted T cells, or PBMCs. Subjects who had been exposed to COVID-19, were actively infected with it, or had recovered from it provided the deeply sampled blood TCRbeta repertoires that made up the dataset. A freely available public database, intended as a resource for researchers studying the immune response to SARS-CoV-2, is where the repertoires were released. Samples were obtained from the ongoing ImmuneRACE study (first 160 participants) and from 1,000 to 1,500 subjects provided by 6 global collaborators. The sample metadata nearly always contained a de-identified subject ID, COVID-19 status, age in years and sex. Where available, HLA class I and class II types were obtained from metadata supplied by the sample provider rather than from assay-based typing. The study at large found these results: Clinical and demographic metadata were provided uncurated, with the amount varying by source and participant.

Taken from the germline V gene, the CDR1 and CDR2 loops are SGHTA and FQGNSA. The CDR3 runs 15 amino acids, cysteine and phenylalanine included. The sequence is cut down to CDR3 DNA, 45 bases in frame from base 1. Trimming at the junction amounts to 0 bases on V and 7 bases on J, and the germline ends lie 10 bases apart. With regard to this clone: There is no known antigen for this receptor. The input lacks base qualities; no much larger clone sits a single base away.

Each collaborating institution followed its own protocols to collect whole blood in K2EDTA tubes. Collaborator samples were shipped for TCRbeta analysis as frozen whole blood, isolated PBMCs, or DNA extracted from either sample type. The immunoSEQ Assay, a bias-controlled multiplex PCR, was used to amplify TCRbeta CDR3 regions from genomic DNA. The authors' pipeline ran thus. The number of nucleated cells in each sample was estimated by amplification of reference gene primers within the assay. To quantify the absolute abundance of each unique TCRbeta CDR3 rearrangement, sequence reads were collapsed and filtered. For each sample, productive Simpson clonality was calculated as the square root of Simpson's diversity index across productive rearrangements. TCRdb retrieved this table from immuneACCESS and kept in-frame rearrangements only. Not all clones are present; in checked studies, unresolved V genes account for under half, and no reason is known for the remainder. The V and J calls and clone size were taken over from that table, and D and trimming were inferred from the DNA. The sample table contains hundreds of thousands of clones; only one count was recorded for roughly 84% of them. The ten largest clones take up 0.85% to 1% of the sample.

The sequence links TRBV7-2 to TRBJ1-6; TRBD1 is a weak D gene call, 5 bases matching. This TCR was recovered from a man aged 40-50 years with acute or convalescent COVID-19. The sample was peripheral blood. The CDR3 corresponds to CASSLAAGINSPLHF. The nucleotides are TGTGCCAGCAGCTTAGCTGCAGGGATCAATTCACCCCTCCACTTT.